This entry lists 23 T cell receptor beta chains sequenced from one sample in a study of blood T cell repertoires in COVID-19. Libraries were prepared by immunoSEQ multiplex PCR; TCRdb keeps only in-frame clonotypes and omits some of them. The sample carries 300,000 or so clones, more than 75% recorded once. The material sequenced was peripheral blood. These receptors came from a woman between 50 and 59 years old with acute or convalescent COVID-19.

In DNA, the CDR3 is TGTGCCAGCAGTTCTATGACAGGCTATGGCTACACCTTC. As protein: CASSSMTGYGYTF. This rearrangement joins TRBV27 to TRBJ1-2; maybe TRBD1 (6 bases). Trimming took off 4 bases at V and 4 bases at J, with 10 bases between the two ends. This CDR3 region has 13 residues. The germline V gene has CDR1 MNHEY and CDR2 SMNVEV (reference sequence).

This chain joins TRBV2 and TRBJ2-2; 14 bases line up with TRBD2. V gave up 6 bases and J gave up 0 bases; unmatched junction bases: 3. The length of the CDR3 is 17 residues. Per the germline V gene, CDR1 is SNHLY and CDR2 is FYNNEI. CDR3 protein: CASRATSGRANTGELFF. DNA of the CDR3: TGTGCCAGCAGGGCGACTAGCGGGAGGGCGAACACCGGGGAGCTGTTTTTT.

The chain recombines TRBV13 with TRBJ2-7, with a tentative D call TRBD2 (5 bases). The CDR3 is 14 amino acids. Germline V CDR1 and CDR2: PRHDT, FYEKMQ (reference sequence). Trimming left V 1 base short and J 0 bases short, with 7 bases between. The CDR3 DNA reads TGTGCCAGCAGCTTAGAGCGGAACTCCTACGAGCAGTACTTC. This translates into CASSLERNSYEQYF.

This clone is a singleton in its sample. This rearrangement joins TRBV7-9 to TRBJ2-1; 9 positions agree with TRBD1. V was clipped by 5 bases and J by 5 bases; unmatched bases: 10. CDR3 size: 16 residues. CDR1 is SEHNR and CDR2 is FQNEAQ in the germline V gene (reference sequence). This CDR3 is CASSPAKTGGHNEQFF. As DNA, the CDR3 is TGTGCCAGCAGCCCCGCCAAGACAGGGGGACACAATGAGCAGTTCTTC.

J is TRBJ1-5 and V is TRBV18; possible D gene TRBD1, 6 bases. V dropped 6 bases and J dropped 7 bases, with 10 bases sitting between them. Germline CDR1 and CDR2: KGHSH and LQKENI. CDR3 length: 12 amino acids. Written as DNA, the CDR3 is TGTGCCAGCTCGGACAGTCGACAGCCCCAGCATTTT. It translates to CASSDSRQPQHF.

This clone was detected once. V gene TRBV9 combines with J gene TRBJ2-3; D is undetermined. This CDR3 spans 14 amino acids. The germline V gene has CDR1 SGDLS and CDR2 YYNGEE. Trimming removed 6 bases at V and 0 bases at J, with 11 bases between. The CDR3 sequence: CASTREASTDTQYF. The CDR3, as DNA: TGTGCCAGCACCCGAGAGGCTAGCACAGATACGCAGTATTTT.

This chain uses TRBV5-5 with TRBJ1-1; 8 bases map to TRBD1. Looked up from germline, CDR1 is SGHKS and CDR2 is YYEKEE (reference sequence). The trim removed 4 bases at V and 3 bases at J, leaving 8 bases unmatched. This CDR3 comprises 15 residues. The CDR3 sequence is CASSLGQGKDTEAFF. CDR3 DNA: TGTGCCAGCAGCCTAGGACAGGGAAAGGACACTGAAGCTTTCTTT.

The rearrangement links TRBV5-4 to TRBJ2-7; 10 bases align to TRBD2. This CDR3 is 15 amino acids long. Trimming removed 0 bases from V and 7 bases from J; junction bases left unmatched: 7. The V gene's germline CDR1 is SGHNT and CDR2 YYREEE (reference sequence). The CDR3 region is CASSLGLAGVEEQYF. The CDR3, as DNA: TGTGCCAGCAGCTTGGGGCTAGCGGGAGTCGAGGAGCAGTACTTC.

This clone appeared a few times. The chain carries TRBV3-1 (or the pseudogene TRBV3-2) and TRBJ1-3; D call uncertain. CDR1 and CDR2 (germline): LGHDT, YNNKEL (reference sequence). The CDR3 covers 12 residues. Trimming shortened V by 7 bases and J by 0 bases, and 4 bases separated the two germline ends. CDR3 bases: TGTGCCAGCAAAGCCTCTGGAAACACCATATATTTT. Translating it yields CASKASGNTIYF.

The chain uses TRBV30 and TRBJ1-2, with 9 positions matching TRBD1. Germline V gene lookup returns CDR1 GTSNPN and CDR2 SVGIG (reference sequence). This CDR3 is built from 14 residues. V lost 0 bases and J lost 4; bases outside the gene matches: 3. CDR3 residues: CAWSVQGATYGYTF. As DNA, the CDR3 is TGTGCCTGGAGTGTACAGGGGGCAACCTATGGCTACACCTTC.

The chain joins TRBV2 to TRBJ2-1; D gene unclear. The V and J ends lost 6 bases and 8 bases respectively, with 14 bases between them. Per the germline V gene, CDR1 is SNHLY and CDR2 is FYNNEI. The CDR3 runs 13 residues. CDR3 nucleotides: TGTGCCAGCAGCGGAGATCTCTTCCATGAGCAGTTCTTC. This codes for CASSGDLFHEQFF.

The CDR3 is CATSEMGPQETQYF. The CDR3 DNA is TGTGCCACCAGTGAGATGGGGCCTCAAGAGACCCAGTACTTC. J is TRBJ2-5 and V is TRBV24-1; TRBD1 might be the D (5 bases). The CDR3 is 14 amino acids. Trimming removed 4 bases at V and 2 bases at J, with 10 bases between. Germline CDR1 KGHDR, CDR2 SFDVKD.

The count of this clone is one. This chain connects TRBV30 to TRBJ1-4, with D possibly TRBD1 on 5 matching bases. Trimming removed 3 bases from V and 3 bases from J, with 11 bases in between. Germline lookup yields CDR1 GTSNPN and CDR2 SVGIG (reference sequence). The CDR3 loop spans 14 amino acids. The CDR3 loop reads CAWRAGMANEKLFF. For the CDR3, the DNA is TGTGCCTGGAGGGCAGGGATGGCTAATGAAAAACTGTTTTTT.

This clone was detected once. The V call is TRBV5-5, the J call TRBJ1-2; the match to TRBD1 covers 9 bases. The CDR3 totals 13 residues. With 4 bases clipped from V and 7 bases from J, the junction kept 5 bases outside the gene matches. Germline V gene lookup returns CDR1 SGHKS and CDR2 YYEKEE (reference sequence). CDR3 protein: CASSAGTGSGYTF. DNA for the CDR3: TGTGCCAGCAGCGCTGGGACAGGGAGTGGCTACACCTTC.

This chain connects TRBV6-1 to TRBJ2-7, with 7 positions matching TRBD1. The CDR3 loop spans 14 amino acids. Germline V gene sequence: CDR1 MNHNS, CDR2 SASEGT. V lost 2 bases to trimming and J lost 5 bases; unmatched junction nucleotides: 6. The CDR3 reads CASSERQGFDEQYF. CDR3 nucleotide sequence: TGTGCCAGCAGTGAACGACAGGGTTTCGACGAGCAGTACTTC.

The V call is TRBV25-1, the J call TRBJ2-1; D not certain. In germline, CDR1 is MGHDK, CDR2 SYGVNS. Trimming removed 3 bases at V and 10 bases at J, with 19 bases between. CDR3 length: 15 amino acids. CDR3 sequence reads: CASSDYGAPVIEQFF. The CDR3 nucleotides read TGTGCCAGCAGTGACTACGGTGCTCCGGTAATAGAGCAGTTCTTC.

The chain carries TRBV15 and TRBJ1-2; D possibly corresponds to TRBD1 (6 bases). Germline CDR1 LNHNV, CDR2 YYDKDF (reference sequence). The CDR3 has 14 amino acids. Between the trimmed V and J ends, which lost 0 bases and 5 bases, there was a span of 10 bases. DNA for the CDR3: TGTGCCACCAGCAGAGAGGGGGCCGTGTATGGCTACACCTTC. As protein: CATSREGAVYGYTF.

This clone was detected only once. This chain links TRBV5-1 with TRBJ2-7, with 12 bases identical to TRBD2. The CDR3 runs to 14 residues. The germline CDR1 and CDR2 sequences are SGHRS and YFSETQ. The V segment lost 3 bases and the J segment 6 bases; nucleotides outside the gene matches: 4. In DNA, the CDR3 is TGCGCCAGCAGCTGGACTAGCGGGAAATCCGAGCAGTACTTC. The encoded protein is CASSWTSGKSEQYF.

On this clone itself: Other DNA sequences in the sample encode the same CDR3. The chain carries TRBV27 and TRBJ1-6; D remains unclear. CDR1 is MNHEY, CDR2 SMNVEV, per germline (reference sequence). The CDR3 sequence is 15 residues long. V lost 2 bases and J lost 2, with 7 bases in between. Written as DNA, the CDR3 is TGTGCCAGCAGTTTAGAGGGCACCTATAATTCACCCCTCCACTTT. This codes for CASSLEGTYNSPLHF.

The J gene is TRBJ1-2, the V gene TRBV10-3, with D maybe TRBD1 (5 bases). Trimming shortened V by 5 bases and J by 4 bases, and 8 bases separated the two germline ends. The CDR3 runs to 12 residues. Looked up from germline, CDR1 is ENHRY and CDR2 is SYGVKD. The CDR3 DNA sequence: TGTGCCATCAGTACAGGCCGCTATGGCTACACCTTC. Encoded protein: CAISTGRYGYTF.

The chain has TRBV24-1 and TRBJ2-1; the D is unclear. Trimming removed 5 bases at V and 8 bases at J, with 12 bases between. CDR3 size: 13 residues. Germline assignment: CDR1 KGHDR and CDR2 SFDVKD. The DNA for the CDR3 is TGTGCCACCAGTGTTCAGGTTACCGATGAGCAGTTCTTC. This codes for CATSVQVTDEQFF.

The chain uses TRBV5-1 and TRBJ2-1; tentatively, D is TRBD1 (6 bases). The ends were cut back, 2 bases at V and 2 bases at J, with 11 bases in the middle. The CDR3 has 15 amino acids. The germline gives CDR1 SGHRS, CDR2 YFSETQ. The CDR3, as DNA: TGCGCCAGCAGCTTAGGGGGACGGCCCTACAATGAGCAGTTCTTC. Its translation: CASSLGGRPYNEQFF.

This clone was seen only once. V usage is TRBV11-2 and J usage is TRBJ1-4, with D hard to call. V gave up 4 bases and J gave up 8 bases, with 17 bases separating them. The CDR3 is 15 amino acids. Germline CDR1 is SGHAT and CDR2 is FQNNGV. The CDR3 DNA follows: TGTGCCAGCAGCTCTCCGGAGGGTTTAGGGGAAAAACTGTTTTTT. Its translation: CASSSPEGLGEKLFF.